The sequence of this T cell receptor (beta chain) was determined in a study of T-cell memory formation after mild COVID-19. Study as a whole: Clusters of TCRs were largely donor specific.

Libraries for TCRalpha and TCRbeta carried sample barcodes and unique molecular identifiers via 5'RACE. TCRdb itself ran the 5' RACE reads through MiXCR, one entry per CDR3 protein. The sample includes 250,000 to 350,000 distinct CDR3 sequences, roughly a fifth of them seen just once. V lost 5 bases to trimming and J lost 6 bases, with 10 bases between them. The CDR3 spans 12 residues. Germline V lookup: CDR1 LNHNV, CDR2 YYDKDF (reference sequence). In this sample, this clonotype turned up a few times. No antigen is known for it. Study-level points and caveats: Pre-infection memory held some responding clones, suggesting pre-existing cross-reactive T cells responded. Among CD4+ contracting clones, most were CM and EM, and CD8+ ones EMRA.

The rearrangement joins TRBV15 to TRBJ2-5; D call uncertain. The specimen was PBMCs or a T cell subset sorted from them (not recorded which). The source is a man in his late teens or twenties who had mild COVID-19 (a few samples of this study predate the infection). Cell type and time point are not known. CDR3 nucleotide sequence: TGTGCCACCAGCCTTTACGGCCAGACCCAGTACTTC. Translation gives CATSLYGQTQYF.